The rows below give T cell receptor beta chains drawn from one sample of a study of radiation and T cells in renal cell carcinoma. The method was immunoSEQ multiplex PCR; TCRdb's version includes in-frame clones alone and lacks a portion of them. The sample shows some 80,000 clones, approximately 86% of them seen only once. Source: blood, taken from a patient whose treatment included radiotherapy and nephrectomy. Every receptor here comes from a woman aged 50 to 60 with renal cell carcinoma. Both conserved end residues are part of each CDR3. The order of the fields is clone size, J gene, V gene, D gene, CDR3 DNA, CDR3 protein. The D gene is left open where the match is weak. For some rows the clone size is stated as once, few or many, or as a class when expanded; others skip it.

.	TRBJ2-1	TRBV9	.	TGTGCCAGCAGCGAAAGGGGGGGAAATGAGCAGTTCTTC	CASSERGGNEQFF
.	TRBJ2-7	TRBV15	TRBD1	TGTGCCACCAGCAGAGAAAGACAGGGGGCGGTGCAGTACTTC	CATSRERQGAVQYF
.	TRBJ2-6	TRBV5-1	.	TGCGCCAGCAGCTTGGCTGGGACTGGGGCCAACGTCCTGACTTTC	CASSLAGTGANVLTF
.	TRBJ2-3	TRBV5-4	TRBD1	TGTGCCAGTTGGGACAGGGGCACAGATACGCAGTATTTT	CASWDRGTDTQYF
.	TRBJ1-2	TRBV11-2	TRBD1	TGTGCCAGCAGCTTCACAGGGGATGGCTACACCTTC	CASSFTGDGYTF
.	TRBJ2-2	TRBV5-8	.	TGTGCCAGCAGCATTTTGAACACCGGGGAGCTGTTTTTT	CASSILNTGELFF
.	TRBJ2-7	TRBV5-4	.	TGTGCCAGCAGCTCTGACATTGGGGGCACCGAGCAGTACTTC	CASSSDIGGTEQYF
once	TRBJ2-5	TRBV6-5	TRBD1	TGTGCCAGCAATTCGGACAGGGAGGAGACCCAGTACTTC	CASNSDREETQYF
.	TRBJ2-5	TRBV7-9	.	TGTGCCAGCAGCTCCCGGGGGAAGGACCAAGAGACCCAGTACTTC	CASSSRGKDQETQYF
.	TRBJ1-2	TRBV30	.	TGTGCCTGGTTTATGGGCCACGTCTATGGCTACACCTTC	CAWFMGHVYGYTF
.	TRBJ1-2	TRBV7-8	.	TGTGCCAGCAGCTTAGTCATATCGGCAGTCTATGGCTACACCTTC	CASSLVISAVYGYTF